The TCR beta chain described here comes from a study of cytomegalovirus exposure and HLA in healthy donors. Study-wide results and limits: One later analysis reportedly identified an Asian-associated ancestry cluster that showed fewer N-insertions than the approximately 700-donor mean. Earlier results showed most TCR beta V segments being productive about 87% or about 30% of the time.

As for this clone: Its specificity is not known.

Trimming removed 5 bases at V and 4 bases at J, with 8 bases between. Germline V gives CDR1 PRHDT, CDR2 FYEKMQ (reference sequence). This CDR3 region has 12 residues. The PCR contained 60 Vbeta and 13 Jbeta primers. Measured with immunoSEQ multiplex PCR; TCRdb has only the in-frame clones, and not every one. Among about 200,000 clones, about an eighth were seen once, and the ten largest hold about 7.8%. This receptor was obtained from a man in his fifties or sixties in good health and CMV-seropositive. Material: PBMCs. The rearrangement links TRBV13 to TRBJ2-5; D is unresolved. CDR3 coding DNA: TGTGCCAGCAGCCTGTTCCCAGAGACCCAGTACTTC. This sequence encodes CASSLFPETQYF. The whole variable domain, remainder taken from reference TRBV13 and TRBJ2-5, is AAGVIQSPRHLIKEKRETATLKCYPIPRHDTVYWYQQGPGQDPQFLISFYEKMQSDKGSIPDRFSAQQFSDYHSELNMSSLELGDSALYFCASSLFPETQYFGPGTRLLVL.